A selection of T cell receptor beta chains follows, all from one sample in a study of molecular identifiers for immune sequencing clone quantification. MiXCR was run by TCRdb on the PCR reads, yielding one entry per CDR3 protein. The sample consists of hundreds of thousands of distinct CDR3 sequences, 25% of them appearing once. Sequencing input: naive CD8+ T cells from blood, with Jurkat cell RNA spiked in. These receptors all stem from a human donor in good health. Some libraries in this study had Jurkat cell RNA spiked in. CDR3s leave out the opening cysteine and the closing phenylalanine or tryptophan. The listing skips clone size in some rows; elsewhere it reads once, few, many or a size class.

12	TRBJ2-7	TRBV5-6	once	AGSFARNSYEQY
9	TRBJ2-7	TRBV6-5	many	ASSYGVEQY
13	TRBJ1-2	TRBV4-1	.	ASSQERGTGLGYT
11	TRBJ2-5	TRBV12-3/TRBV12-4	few	ASRLAGSETQY
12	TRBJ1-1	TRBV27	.	ASSLRGINTAAF
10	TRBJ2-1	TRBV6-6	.	ASSYSRNEQF
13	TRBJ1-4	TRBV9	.	ASSVSGGPEEKLF
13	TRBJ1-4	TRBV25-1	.	ASSGLRGFGEKLF
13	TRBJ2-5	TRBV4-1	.	ASSLGTGVSETQY
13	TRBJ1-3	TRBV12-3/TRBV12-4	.	ASSSRLSSGNTIY
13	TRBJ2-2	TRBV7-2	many	ASSEGHFVTGELF
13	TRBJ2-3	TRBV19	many	ASNSLAGLPDTQY
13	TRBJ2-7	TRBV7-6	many	ASSLAGQGANEQY
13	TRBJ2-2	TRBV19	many	ASSPWGTRTGELF
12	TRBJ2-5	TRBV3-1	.	ASSQEAEFETQY
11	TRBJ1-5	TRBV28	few	ASTDESNQPQH
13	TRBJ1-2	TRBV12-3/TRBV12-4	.	ASSPDRGLDYGYT
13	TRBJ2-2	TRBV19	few	ASSIGLGLHGELF
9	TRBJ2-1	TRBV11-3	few	ASGTGYEQF
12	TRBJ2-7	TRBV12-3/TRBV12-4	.	ASSTDSKTYEQY
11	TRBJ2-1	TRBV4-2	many	ASSQDLVNEQF
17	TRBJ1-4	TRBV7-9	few	ASSSNDQGYFATNEKLF
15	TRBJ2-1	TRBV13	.	ASSPLGVAGSYNEQF
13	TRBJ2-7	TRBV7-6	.	ASSFGPSYSYEQY
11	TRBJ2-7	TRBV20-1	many	SAWTSGKGEQY
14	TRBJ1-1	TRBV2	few	ASRLDRGNMNTEAF
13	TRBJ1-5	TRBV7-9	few	ASSRAGHSNQPQH
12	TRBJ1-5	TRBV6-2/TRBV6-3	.	ASSTSYRYQPQH
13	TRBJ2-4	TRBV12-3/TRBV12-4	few	ASTVGYLAKNIRC
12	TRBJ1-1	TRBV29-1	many	SVLDRDSYTEAF
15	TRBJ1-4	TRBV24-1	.	ATNVEGATAGNEKLF
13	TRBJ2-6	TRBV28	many	ASTKGGSGANVLT
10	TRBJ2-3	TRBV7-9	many	ASSLREDTQY
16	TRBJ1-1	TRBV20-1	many	SARDLRDRVRMNTEAF
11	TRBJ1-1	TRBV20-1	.	SAPPLGGTEAF
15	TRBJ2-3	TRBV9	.	ASSVSLGGSVTDTQY
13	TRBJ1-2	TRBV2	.	ASSEGPGQIIGYT
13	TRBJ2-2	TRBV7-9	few	ASSLKTIITGELF
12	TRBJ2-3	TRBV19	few	ASSTARGADTQY
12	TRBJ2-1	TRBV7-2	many	ASSGGSSYNEQF
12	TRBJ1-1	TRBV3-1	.	ASTADGMNTEAF
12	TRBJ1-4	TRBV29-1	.	SVGSVLTNEILL
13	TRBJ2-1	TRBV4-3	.	ASRWGLLSYNEQF
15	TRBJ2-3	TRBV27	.	ASSLTRGPGGEDTQY
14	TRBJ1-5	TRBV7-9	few	ASSSGVAGGNQPQH
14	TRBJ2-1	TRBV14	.	ASSQFSGGYYNEQF
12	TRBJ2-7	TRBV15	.	ATSTRGSSYGQY
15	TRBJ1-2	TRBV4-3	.	ASSQDGPGLTQIGYT